These 17 T cell receptor beta chains share one sample of origin, sequenced in a study of blood T cell repertoires in COVID-19. Assay used: immunoSEQ multiplex PCR; TCRdb lists only in-frame clones, some missing. This sample yields roughly 120,000 clones, of which approximately 86% are seen a single time; around 0.81% belongs to the top ten. Sequencing was done on a sample of peripheral blood. These receptor sequences come from a woman between 45 and 65 years old with active or convalescent COVID-19.

This chain links TRBV29-1 with TRBJ2-1, with 9 positions matching TRBD2. V shed 4 bases and J 9 bases; nucleotides not matched to a gene: 10. The CDR3 contains 14 residues. The germline V gene has CDR1 SQVTM and CDR2 ANQGSEA. The CDR3 loop is CSVAPGLAWGEQFF. The CDR3 DNA reads TGCAGCGTTGCTCCGGGACTAGCATGGGGTGAGCAGTTCTTC.

The chain has TRBV28 and TRBJ1-4, with TRBD1 matching over 8 bases. The junction had 7 bases not matched to a gene; V was cut back by 2 bases and J by 11 bases. CDR1 is MDHEN, CDR2 SYDVKM, per germline. The CDR3 spans 14 residues. The CDR3 loop is CASSLGTGESKLFF. The CDR3 DNA reads as TGTGCCAGCAGTTTAGGGACAGGCGAGTCGAAACTGTTTTTT.

This clone was detected only once. In DNA, the CDR3 is TGCGCCAGCAGCTTGAACTACCGTGCCGGGGAGCTGTTTTTT. This encodes CASSLNYRAGELFF. The chain joins TRBV5-1 to TRBJ2-2; D unresolved. The CDR3 is made up of 14 amino acids. From germline, CDR1 is SGHRS and CDR2 YFSETQ. V was cut by 1 base and J by 6 bases, with 10 bases left in between.

J is TRBJ1-6 and V is TRBV28; unclear D gene. V lost 9 bases to trimming and J lost 9 bases, with 12 bases between them. The V gene's germline CDR1 is MDHEN and CDR2 SYDVKM. The CDR3 has 12 amino acids. Here the CDR3 DNA reads TGTGCCAGTCGGGGATTGGGTTCACCCCTCCACTTT. Translation: CASRGLGSPLHF.

The V and J genes are TRBV7-9 and TRBJ2-2, with D possibly matching TRBD2 (5 bases). There are 19 residues in the CDR3. V lost 8 bases and J lost 1, with 26 bases in between. Germline V CDR1 and CDR2: SEHNR, FQNEAQ (reference sequence). CDR3 protein: CASPSKLVQGAGNTGELFF. The CDR3 DNA reads TGTGCCAGCCCCTCGAAATTGGTGCAAGGCGCGGGGAACACCGGGGAGCTGTTTTTT.

V gene TRBV19 combines with J gene TRBJ1-2; D ambiguous. The CDR3 has 16 residues. Germline values: CDR1 LNHDA, CDR2 SQIVND (reference sequence). V was shortened by 4 bases and J by 1 base, with 16 bases between the two germline ends. The DNA of the CDR3 is TGTGCCAGTAGTAAAACCCTGGGGAGCCTTAACTATGGCTACACCTTC. This translates into CASSKTLGSLNYGYTF.

This chain joins TRBV2 and TRBJ2-3; D unresolved. The ends were cut back, 3 bases at V and 0 bases at J, with 4 bases in the middle. CDR1 and CDR2 from the germline V gene are SNHLY and FYNNEI. The CDR3 is 13 residues long. The CDR3 protein is CASSDPSTDTQYF. The CDR3, as DNA: TGTGCCAGCAGTGATCCGAGCACAGATACGCAGTATTTT.

V and J are TRBV5-1 and TRBJ2-4, with D possibly TRBD2 on 6 matching bases. Trimming took 1 base from V and 0 from J, leaving 17 bases between them. The CDR3 loop spans 18 amino acids. Germline CDR1 is SGHRS and CDR2 is YFSETQ. CDR3 in DNA: TGCGCCAGCAGCTTGAATCCGGGAGTATCCCCAGCCAAAAACATTCAGTACTTC. It specifies CASSLNPGVSPAKNIQYF.

The chain links TRBV10-2 to TRBJ2-7; 11 bases match TRBD2. Trimming removed 6 bases from V and 6 bases from J; junction bases left unmatched: 7. CDR1 and CDR2 (germline): WSHSY, SAAADI. There are 14 residues in the CDR3. The CDR3 sequence is CASRDFSGRGEQYF. The CDR3 region has the DNA TGCGCCAGCAGGGACTTTAGCGGGAGGGGCGAGCAGTACTTC.

The CDR3 DNA sequence: TGTGCCAGCAGCGAGGGACTAGCGGGGGGGCTGAGTGAGCAGTACTTC. Its protein product is CASSEGLAGGLSEQYF. The chain uses TRBV7-2 and TRBJ2-7; 16 bases map to TRBD2. With 5 bases clipped from V and 7 bases from J, the junction kept 8 bases outside the gene matches. This CDR3 comprises 16 residues. Germline V gene lookup returns CDR1 SGHTA and CDR2 FQGNSA. The variable domain in full, with the rest retrieved from reference TRBV7-2 and TRBJ2-7, is GAGVSQSPSNKVTEKGKDVELRCDPISGHTALYWYRQSLGQGLEFLIYFQGNSAPDKSGLPSDRFSAERTGGSVSTLTIQRTQQEDSAVYLCASSEGLAGGLSEQYFGPGTRLTVT.

This clone was detected once. V usage is TRBV9 and J usage is TRBJ2-1, with TRBD2 identical over 14 bases. J gave up 8 bases and V 4 bases, and 8 bases lay outside the gene matches. The V gene's germline CDR1 is SGDLS and CDR2 YYNGEE. This CDR3 is built from 16 residues. CDR3 in DNA: TGTGCCAGCAGCCCCCGACTAGCGGGAGGGAAGCATGAGCAGTTCTTC. Protein sequence: CASSPRLAGGKHEQFF.

This clone was found once. The chain carries TRBV3-1 (or the pseudogene TRBV3-2) and TRBJ2-1; 9 bases align to TRBD2. This CDR3 region has 15 residues. CDR1 and CDR2 (germline): LGHDT, YNNKEL (reference sequence). V trimming: 4 bases; J trimming: 0 bases; junction bases outside the gene matches: 1. Here the CDR3 reads CASSLTSGSYNEQFF. DNA of the CDR3: TGTGCCAGCAGCCTGACTAGCGGCTCCTACAATGAGCAGTTCTTC.

The rearrangement uses TRBV9 and TRBJ2-2; 7 bases line up with TRBD2. The CDR3 sequence is 15 residues long. CDR1 and CDR2 (germline): SGDLS, YYNGEE. Germline trimming cut 0 bases from V and 5 bases from J; bases unmatched to any gene: 4. The CDR3: CASSVGGSLTGELFF. CDR3 nucleotides: TGTGCCAGCAGCGTAGGCGGGAGTCTGACCGGGGAGCTGTTTTTT.

This chain links TRBV5-4 with TRBJ2-1; 13 bases map to TRBD2. The V segment lost 4 bases and the J segment 11 bases; nucleotides outside the gene matches: 9. This CDR3 spans 15 amino acids. CDR1 is SGHNT, CDR2 YYREEE, per germline (reference sequence). CDR3 sequence: CASSGAGTSGTQQFF. In nucleotides, the CDR3 is TGTGCCAGCAGCGGCGCCGGGACTAGCGGGACCCAGCAGTTCTTC.

In nucleotides, the CDR3 is TGTGCCAGCAGCCAAAGAATGGGGACAGGAGCTCTGTCTAACTATGGCTACACCTTC. This translates into CASSQRMGTGALSNYGYTF. V and J are TRBV3-1 (or the pseudogene TRBV3-2) and TRBJ1-2; 8 nucleotides line up with TRBD1. Germline V gene data show CDR1 as LGHDT and CDR2 as YNNKEL (reference sequence). The CDR3 runs to 19 residues. With V trimmed by 2 bases and J by 0 bases, 14 bases remained unmatched.

The table lists this clone with a few counts. The CDR3 is CASSFNGASGRLNEQFF. The DNA of the CDR3 is TGTGCCAGCAGCTTTAACGGGGCTAGCGGGAGATTGAATGAGCAGTTCTTC. This chain joins TRBV7-9 and TRBJ2-1; 10 bases are a match to TRBD2. V dropped 3 bases and J dropped 7; count of bases not matched to a gene: 12. The CDR3 consists of 17 residues. Germline lookup yields CDR1 SEHNR and CDR2 FQNEAQ (reference sequence).

The J gene is TRBJ2-7, the V gene TRBV28; 9 positions match TRBD1. CDR1 is MDHEN, CDR2 SYDVKM, per germline. Germline trimming cut 3 bases from V and 3 bases from J; bases unmatched to any gene: 3. The CDR3 spans 14 residues. CDR3 DNA sequence: TGTGCCAGCAGTTTTCCGGGACAGGGCTACGAGCAGTACTTC. Translation gives CASSFPGQGYEQYF.